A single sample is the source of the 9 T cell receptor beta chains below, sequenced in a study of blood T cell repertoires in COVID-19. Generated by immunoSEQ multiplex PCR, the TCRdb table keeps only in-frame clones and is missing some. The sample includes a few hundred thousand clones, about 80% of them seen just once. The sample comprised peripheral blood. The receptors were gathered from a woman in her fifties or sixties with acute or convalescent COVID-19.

For the CDR3, the DNA is TGTGCCAGCAGCCACCCGGGAGGGGGCGTTTGGAAACTGTTTTTT. It specifies CASSHPGGGVWKLFF. J is TRBJ1-4 and V is TRBV3-1 (or the pseudogene TRBV3-2); 7 nucleotides match TRBD1. Per the germline V gene, CDR1 is LGHDT and CDR2 is YNNKEL (reference sequence). The CDR3 is 15 amino acids. Trimming took 3 bases from V and 11 from J; bases not matched to a gene: 12.

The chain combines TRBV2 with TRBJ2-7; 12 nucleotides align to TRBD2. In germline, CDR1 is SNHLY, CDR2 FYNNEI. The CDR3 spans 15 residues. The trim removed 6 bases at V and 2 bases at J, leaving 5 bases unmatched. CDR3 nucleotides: TGTGCCAGCAGAGCCACTAGCGGGAGGCCCTACGAGCAGTACTTC. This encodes CASRATSGRPYEQYF.

The CDR3 loop is CATSDDSYYEQYF. As DNA, the CDR3 is TGTGCCACCAGTGACGACAGCTACTACGAGCAGTACTTC. The chain couples TRBV24-1 to TRBJ2-7; D may be TRBD1 (5 bases). With 4 bases removed from V and 3 bases from J, the gap between germline ends came to 9 bases. Germline V CDR1 and CDR2: KGHDR, SFDVKD. The CDR3 length is 13 residues.

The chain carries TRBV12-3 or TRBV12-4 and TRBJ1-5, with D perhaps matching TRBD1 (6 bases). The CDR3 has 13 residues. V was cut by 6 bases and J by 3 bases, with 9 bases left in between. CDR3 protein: CASSRDINQPQHF. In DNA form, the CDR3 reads TGTGCCAGCAGCAGGGACATCAATCAGCCCCAGCATTTT.

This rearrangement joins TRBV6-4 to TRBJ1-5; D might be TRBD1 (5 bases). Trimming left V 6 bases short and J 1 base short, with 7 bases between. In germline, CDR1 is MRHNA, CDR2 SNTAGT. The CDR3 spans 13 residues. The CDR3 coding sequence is TGTGCCAGCAGCAGGGTCAGCAATCAGCCCCAGCATTTT. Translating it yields CASSRVSNQPQHF.

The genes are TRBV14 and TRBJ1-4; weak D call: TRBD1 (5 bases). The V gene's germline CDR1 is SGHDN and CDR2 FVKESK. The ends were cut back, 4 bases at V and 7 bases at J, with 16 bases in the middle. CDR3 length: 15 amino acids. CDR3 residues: CASSPIVGQGEKLFF. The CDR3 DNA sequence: TGTGCCAGCAGCCCAATCGTGGGGCAGGGTGAAAAACTGTTTTTT. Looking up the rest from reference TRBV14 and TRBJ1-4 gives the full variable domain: EAGVTQFPSHSVIEKGQTVTLRCDPISGHDNLYWYRRVMGKEIKFLLHFVKESKQDESGMPNNRFLAERTGGTYSTLKVQPAELEDSGVYFCASSPIVGQGEKLFFGSGTQLSVL.

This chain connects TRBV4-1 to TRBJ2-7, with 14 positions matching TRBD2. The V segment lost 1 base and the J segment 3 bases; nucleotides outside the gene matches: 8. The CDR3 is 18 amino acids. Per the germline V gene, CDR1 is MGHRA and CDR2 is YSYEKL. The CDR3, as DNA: TGCGCCAGCAGCCAAGGACTAGCGGGAGGGCCTCATCGCTACGAGCAGTACTTC. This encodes CASSQGLAGGPHRYEQYF.

Here the CDR3 reads CASSPQGEGGGYTF. The CDR3 bases are TGTGCCAGCAGCCCACAGGGGGAAGGGGGTGGCTACACCTTC. The chain couples TRBV28 to TRBJ1-2; 8 nucleotides match TRBD1. J lost 7 bases, V lost 6 bases, and 10 bases had no gene match. The CDR3 runs to 14 residues. Germline CDR1 is MDHEN and CDR2 is SYDVKM.

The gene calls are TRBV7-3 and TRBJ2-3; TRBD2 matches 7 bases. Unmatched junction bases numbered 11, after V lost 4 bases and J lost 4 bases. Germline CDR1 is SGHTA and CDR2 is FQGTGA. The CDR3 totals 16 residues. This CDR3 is CASSSSGRGFADTQYF. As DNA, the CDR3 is TGTGCCAGCAGCTCCTCGGGGCGGGGGTTCGCAGATACGCAGTATTTT.